Included here is one TCR beta chain sequence, with context. As processed by the authors: Counts of nucleated cells, estimated from reference gene primer amplification, were obtained. Method: immunoSEQ multiplex PCR; TCRdb's copy keeps in-frame clones and lacks some. The V and J calls and clone size come from that table; D and trimming were worked out from the DNA. The table lists fewer than 150,000 clones, nearly 85% of them singletons, with roughly 4.3% in the top ten. This sample stems from a study of blood T cell repertoires in COVID-19. Across the whole study: Cohort 3 donors were reported recovered after two negative PCRs, clearance, or symptom resolution.

V was clipped by 0 bases and J by 6 bases; unmatched bases: 7. CDR3 length: 15 residues. Germline V gene sequence: CDR1 LGHNA, CDR2 YSLEER. Those who participated ranged in age from roughly 18 to 100 years and resided in around 22 US areas. The study assigned cohorts using participant-reported clinical history. The sequence was collected from a man between 45 and 60 years old in a cohort exposed to, infected with or recovered from COVID-19 (not recorded which). Sequenced input: PBMCs or T cells enriched from blood (not recorded which). This chain uses TRBV4-3 with TRBJ1-2; TRBD1 matches 7 bases. CDR3 protein: CASSQDHRDSHGYTF. CDR3 in DNA: TGCGCCAGCAGCCAAGATCACCGGGACAGTCATGGCTACACCTTC.